One sample yielded the 15 T cell receptor beta chains listed below, sequenced in a study of T cell responses to AZD1222 COVID-19 vaccine. Produced via immunoSEQ multiplex PCR; TCRdb's table is partial and in-frame only. The sample consists of approximately 180,000 clones, about nine tenths of them appearing once. Material: peripheral blood, obtained on day 0 of AZD1222 vaccination. The receptors stem from an adult in good health.

This chain joins TRBV2 and TRBJ1-5; 7 bases agree with TRBD1. V lost 8 bases to trimming and J lost 5 bases; unmatched junction nucleotides: 12. The CDR3 is made up of 15 amino acids. Germline loops: CDR1 SNHLY, CDR2 FYNNEI. The CDR3 here is CASRGGGGTHQPQHF. The CDR3 DNA reads TGTGCCAGCCGAGGAGGGGGCGGGACCCATCAGCCCCAGCATTTT.

The chain uses TRBV4-1 and TRBJ2-7; 7 nucleotides agree with TRBD1. Unmatched junction bases numbered 8, after V lost 3 bases and J lost 3 bases. The CDR3 contains 15 residues. Germline CDR1 and CDR2: MGHRA and YSYEKL. CDR3: CASSHPPTGNYEQYF. CDR3 coding DNA: TGCGCCAGCAGCCATCCGCCGACAGGGAACTACGAGCAGTACTTC.

The CDR3 spells CASSRDRGGEQYF. CDR3 nucleotides: TGTGCCAGCAGCCGGGACAGGGGGGGCGAGCAGTACTTC. The chain uses TRBV7-9 and TRBJ2-7, with 11 bases that match TRBD1. Per germline, CDR1 SEHNR and CDR2 FQNEAQ (reference sequence). The CDR3 covers 13 residues. V trimming: 5 bases; J trimming: 6 bases; junction bases outside the gene matches: 3.

This chain uses TRBV18 with TRBJ1-1; tentatively, D is TRBD1 (5 bases). Germline V gene lookup returns CDR1 KGHSH and CDR2 LQKENI. V was trimmed by 2 bases and J by 10 bases, leaving 11 bases between them. The CDR3 has 12 residues. This CDR3 reads CASSPGTYGAFF. As DNA, the CDR3 is TGTGCCAGCTCACCAGGGACTTATGGAGCTTTCTTT.

The rearrangement joins TRBV4-1 to TRBJ2-3, with TRBD2 matching 8 bases. The CDR3 extends over 15 amino acids. Looked up from germline, CDR1 is MGHRA and CDR2 is YSYEKL. The V segment lost 5 bases and the J segment 2 bases; nucleotides outside the gene matches: 6. In DNA, the CDR3 is TGCGCCAGCAGCATAACTAGCGGTATCACAGATACGCAGTATTTT. Translating gives CASSITSGITDTQYF.

The chain uses TRBV6-5 and TRBJ1-1; tentative D call: TRBD1 (5 bases). CDR1 MNHEY and CDR2 SVGAGI come from the germline V gene. CDR3 length: 13 amino acids. V lost 8 bases and J lost 4, with 14 bases in between. The CDR3 loop reads CASHDNGGTEAFF. The CDR3 DNA reads TGTGCCAGCCACGACAACGGGGGCACTGAAGCTTTCTTT.

CDR3 in amino acids: CASSQGYSGYYEQYF. In DNA form, the CDR3 reads TGCGCCAGCAGCCAAGGGTATAGCGGATACTACGAGCAGTACTTC. This chain joins TRBV4-1 and TRBJ2-7; perhaps TRBD2 as D (6 bases). CDR1 and CDR2 (germline): MGHRA, YSYEKL. This CDR3 is built from 15 residues. Trimming stripped 1 base from V and 3 bases from J, with 13 bases between.

A single count supports this clone. The chain recombines TRBV19 with TRBJ2-1; 7 bases line up with TRBD1. The CDR3 sequence is 15 residues long. Germline CDR1 reads LNHDA; CDR2 reads SQIVND (reference sequence). Trimming removed 4 bases from V and 0 bases from J; junction bases left unmatched: 3. CDR3 sequence reads: CASSRGGLSYNEQFF. In DNA form, the CDR3 reads TGTGCCAGTAGTAGAGGGGGCCTCTCCTACAATGAGCAGTTCTTC. Combining the CDR3 with reference TRBV19 and TRBJ2-1 gives the whole variable domain DGGITQSPKYLFRKEGQNVTLSCEQNLNHDAMYWYRQDPGQGLRLIYYSQIVNDFQKGDIAEGYSVSREKKESFPLTVTSAQKNPTAFYLCASSRGGLSYNEQFFGPGTRLTVL.

The chain employs TRBV28 and TRBJ2-7, with TRBD2 matching over 9 bases. Trimming at V came to 2 bases and at J to 6 bases, leaving 5 bases not matched to a gene. This CDR3 has 14 residues. Germline V gives CDR1 MDHEN, CDR2 SYDVKM. CDR3 loop: CASSLIAGAFEQYF. The DNA of the CDR3 is TGTGCCAGCAGTTTAATAGCGGGAGCTTTCGAGCAGTACTTC.

The CDR3 DNA sequence: TGCAGCGTTGCCCTCCGGGACACTGAAGCTTTCTTT. This translates into CSVALRDTEAFF. This chain uses TRBV29-1 with TRBJ1-1; D unresolved. CDR1 is SQVTM and CDR2 is ANQGSEA in the germline V gene. The V end lost 4 bases, the J end lost 3 bases, and 9 bases lay between the germline ends. The CDR3 contains 12 residues.

Written as DNA, the CDR3 is TGTGCCAGCACCCCGGGGACTAGCGGGATCTTTACCGGGGAGCTGTTTTTT. Protein: CASTPGTSGIFTGELFF. V usage is TRBV28 and J usage is TRBJ2-2; 13 bases match TRBD2. This CDR3 has 17 amino acids. V was clipped by 7 bases and J by 5 bases; unmatched bases: 10. From germline, CDR1 is MDHEN and CDR2 SYDVKM.

The rearrangement joins TRBV2 to TRBJ2-1; D tentatively fits TRBD1 or TRBD2 (5 bases each). Germline CDR1 SNHLY, CDR2 FYNNEI. This CDR3 has 14 amino acids. Trimming took off 8 bases at V and 5 bases at J, with 16 bases between the two ends. CDR3 in amino acids: CASLDPRDDNEQFF. The CDR3 nucleotides read TGTGCCAGCTTAGACCCCAGGGACGACAATGAGCAGTTCTTC.

V and J are TRBV4-1 and TRBJ2-7; 7 bases agree with TRBD2. The CDR3 runs to 15 residues. The germline V gene has CDR1 MGHRA and CDR2 YSYEKL. With V trimmed by 1 base and J by 3 bases, 6 bases remained unmatched. The CDR3 here is CASSQGRSGDYEQYF. The CDR3, as DNA: TGCGCCAGCAGCCAAGGGAGAAGCGGGGACTACGAGCAGTACTTC.

The rearrangement joins TRBV18 to TRBJ2-3; 14 nucleotides agree with TRBD2. Germline CDR1 is KGHSH and CDR2 is LQKENI. J was trimmed by 3 bases and V by 6 bases; bases with no gene match: 8. This CDR3 spans 17 amino acids. CDR3 sequence reads: CASSPIRLAGGTDTQYF. As DNA, the CDR3 is TGTGCCAGCTCTCCGATCCGACTAGCGGGAGGGACAGATACGCAGTATTTT.

This clone was seen a single time. In DNA form, the CDR3 reads TGTGCCAGCAGCCGATTTGTTGGGACTTGGGAAAAACTGTTTTTT. It encodes CASSRFVGTWEKLFF. The V gene is TRBV11-2, the J gene TRBJ1-4; TRBD1 is a possible D gene (5 bases). Per germline, CDR1 SGHAT and CDR2 FQNNGV. This CDR3 has 15 residues. Trimming took off 5 bases at V and 8 bases at J, with 18 bases between the two ends.